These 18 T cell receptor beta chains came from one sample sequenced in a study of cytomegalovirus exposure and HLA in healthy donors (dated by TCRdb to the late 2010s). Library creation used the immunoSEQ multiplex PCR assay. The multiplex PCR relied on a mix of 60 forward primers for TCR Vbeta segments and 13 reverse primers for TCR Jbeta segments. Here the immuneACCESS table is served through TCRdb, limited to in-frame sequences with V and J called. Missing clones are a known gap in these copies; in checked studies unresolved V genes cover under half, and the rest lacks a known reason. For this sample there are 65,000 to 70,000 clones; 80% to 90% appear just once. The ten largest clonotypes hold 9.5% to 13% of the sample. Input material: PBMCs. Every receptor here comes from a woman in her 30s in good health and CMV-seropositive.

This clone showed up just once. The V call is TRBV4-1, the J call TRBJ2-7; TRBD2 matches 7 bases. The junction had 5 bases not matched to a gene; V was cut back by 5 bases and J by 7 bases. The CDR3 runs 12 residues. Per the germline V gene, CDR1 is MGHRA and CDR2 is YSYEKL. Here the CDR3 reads CASSSVGREQYF. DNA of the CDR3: TGCGCCAGCAGCTCAGTCGGGAGGGAGCAGTACTTC.

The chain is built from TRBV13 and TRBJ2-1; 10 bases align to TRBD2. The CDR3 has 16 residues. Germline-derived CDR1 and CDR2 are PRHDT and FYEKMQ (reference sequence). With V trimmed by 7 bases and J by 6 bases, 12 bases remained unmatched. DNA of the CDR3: TGTGCCAGCACCTTCTCAATTAGCGGGAGGACCAATGAGCAGTTCTTC. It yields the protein CASTFSISGRTNEQFF.

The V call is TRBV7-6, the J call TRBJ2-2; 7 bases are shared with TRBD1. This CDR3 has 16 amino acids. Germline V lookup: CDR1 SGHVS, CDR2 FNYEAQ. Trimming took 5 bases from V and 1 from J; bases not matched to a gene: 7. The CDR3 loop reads CASSPRQGLNTGELFF. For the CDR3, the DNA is TGTGCCAGCAGCCCTCGACAGGGTTTGAACACCGGGGAGCTGTTTTTT.

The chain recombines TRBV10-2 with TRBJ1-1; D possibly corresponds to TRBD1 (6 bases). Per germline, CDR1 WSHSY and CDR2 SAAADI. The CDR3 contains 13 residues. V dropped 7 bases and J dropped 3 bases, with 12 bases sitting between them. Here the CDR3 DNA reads TGCGCCAGCACCCGACAGGTATACACTGAAGCTTTCTTT. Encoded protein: CASTRQVYTEAFF.

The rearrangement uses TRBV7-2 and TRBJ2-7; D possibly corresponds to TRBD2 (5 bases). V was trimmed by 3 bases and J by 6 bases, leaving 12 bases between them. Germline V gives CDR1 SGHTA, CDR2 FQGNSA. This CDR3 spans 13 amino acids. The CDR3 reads CASSLDLLTEQYF. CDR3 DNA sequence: TGTGCCAGCAGCTTGGACTTGTTGACCGAGCAGTACTTC.

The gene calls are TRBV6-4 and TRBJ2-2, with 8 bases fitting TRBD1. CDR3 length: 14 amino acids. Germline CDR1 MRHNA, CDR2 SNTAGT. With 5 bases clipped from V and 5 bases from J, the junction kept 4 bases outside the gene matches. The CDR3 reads CASSKDRETGELFF. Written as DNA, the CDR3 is TGTGCCAGCAGTAAGGACAGGGAGACCGGGGAGCTGTTTTTT.

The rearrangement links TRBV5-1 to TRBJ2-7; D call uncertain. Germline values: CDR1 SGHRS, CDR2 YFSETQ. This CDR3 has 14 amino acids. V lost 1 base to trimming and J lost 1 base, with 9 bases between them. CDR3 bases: TGCGCCAGCAGCTTGTTCGCGGATTCCTACGAGCAGTACTTC. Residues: CASSLFADSYEQYF.

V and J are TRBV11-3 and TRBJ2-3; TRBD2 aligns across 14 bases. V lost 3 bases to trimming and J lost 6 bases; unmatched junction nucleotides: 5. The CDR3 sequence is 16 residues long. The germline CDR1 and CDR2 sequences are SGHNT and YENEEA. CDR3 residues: CASSFGLAGGADTQYF. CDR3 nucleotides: TGTGCCAGCAGCTTCGGACTAGCGGGAGGAGCGGATACGCAGTATTTT.

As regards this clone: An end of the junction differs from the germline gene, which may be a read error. The CDR3 DNA reads TGTGCCAGCAGCGTAGAGGGACAGGAGTACTTC. Translating gives CASSVEGQEYF. The chain has TRBV11-2 and TRBJ2-7; 8 bases are shared with TRBD1. CDR3 length equals 11 residues. CDR1 is SGHAT, CDR2 FQNNGV, per germline.

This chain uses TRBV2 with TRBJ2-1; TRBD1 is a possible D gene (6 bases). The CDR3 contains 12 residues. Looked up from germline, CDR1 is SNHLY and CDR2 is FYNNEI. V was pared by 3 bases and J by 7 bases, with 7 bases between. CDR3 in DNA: TGTGCCAGCAGTGAGGGGGCGAATGAGCAGTTCTTC. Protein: CASSEGANEQFF. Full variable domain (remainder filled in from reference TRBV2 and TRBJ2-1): EPEVTQTPSHQVTQMGQEVILRCVPISNHLYFYWYRQILGQKVEFLVSFYNNEISEKSEIFDDQFSVERPDGSNFTLKIRSTKLEDSAMYFCASSEGANEQFFGPGTRLTVL.

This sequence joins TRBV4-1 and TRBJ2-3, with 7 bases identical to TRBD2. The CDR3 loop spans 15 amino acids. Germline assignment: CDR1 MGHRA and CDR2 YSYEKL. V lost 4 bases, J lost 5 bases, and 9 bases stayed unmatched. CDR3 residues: CASSLGDYPGDTQYF. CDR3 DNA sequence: TGCGCCAGCAGCCTAGGGGACTACCCCGGAGATACGCAGTATTTT.

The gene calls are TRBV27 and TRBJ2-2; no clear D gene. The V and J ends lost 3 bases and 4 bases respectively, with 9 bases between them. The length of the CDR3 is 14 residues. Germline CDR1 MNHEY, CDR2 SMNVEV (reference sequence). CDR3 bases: TGTGCCAGCAGTTTTTATGCTATCACCGGGGAGCTGTTTTTT. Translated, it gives CASSFYAITGELFF.

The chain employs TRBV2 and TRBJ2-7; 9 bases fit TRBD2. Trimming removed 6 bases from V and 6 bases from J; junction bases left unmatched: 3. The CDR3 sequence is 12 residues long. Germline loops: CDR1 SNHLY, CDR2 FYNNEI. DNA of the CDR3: TGTGCCAGCAGCCCAGCGGGAGGCGAGCAGTACTTC. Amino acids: CASSPAGGEQYF.

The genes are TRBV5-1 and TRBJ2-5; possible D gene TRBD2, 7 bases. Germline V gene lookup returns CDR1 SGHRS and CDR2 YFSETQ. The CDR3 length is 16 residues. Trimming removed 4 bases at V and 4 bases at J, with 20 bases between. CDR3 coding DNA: TGCGCCAGCAGCCCGACCCTCCCGGGGGGCGGAGAGACCCAGTACTTC. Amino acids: CASSPTLPGGGETQYF.

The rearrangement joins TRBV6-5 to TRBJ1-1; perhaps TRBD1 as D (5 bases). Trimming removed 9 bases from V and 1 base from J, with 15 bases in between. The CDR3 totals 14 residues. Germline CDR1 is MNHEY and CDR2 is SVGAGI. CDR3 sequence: CASSPQGTNTEAFF. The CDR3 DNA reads TGTGCCAGTAGTCCCCAGGGAACGAACACTGAAGCTTTCTTT.

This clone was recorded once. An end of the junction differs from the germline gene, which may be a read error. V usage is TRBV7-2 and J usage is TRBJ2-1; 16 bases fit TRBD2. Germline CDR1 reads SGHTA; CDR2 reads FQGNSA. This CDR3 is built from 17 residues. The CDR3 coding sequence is TGTGCCAGCAGCTTAATGGGACTAGCGGGAGGGACCAATGAGCAGCTCTTC. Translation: CASSLMGLAGGTNEQLF.

The CDR3 loop reads CASMGETATSVLTGELFF. CDR3 bases: TGTGCCAGCATGGGTGAGACAGCCACTTCAGTTCTAACCGGGGAGCTGTTTTTT. This chain links TRBV2 with TRBJ2-2; the D gene is possibly TRBD1 (5 bases). The CDR3 has 18 residues. Germline CDR1 reads SNHLY; CDR2 reads FYNNEI. V was trimmed by 7 bases and J by 5 bases, leaving 26 bases between them.

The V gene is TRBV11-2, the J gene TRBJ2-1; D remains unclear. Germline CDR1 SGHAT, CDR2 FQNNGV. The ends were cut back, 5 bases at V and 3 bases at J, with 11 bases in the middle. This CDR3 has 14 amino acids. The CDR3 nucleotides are TGTGCCAGCAGCCAGACCGGGTACTACAATGAGCAGTTCTTC. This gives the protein CASSQTGYYNEQFF.